The T cell receptor (beta chain) described here comes from a study of T cell responses to AZD1222 COVID-19 vaccine. Study-level information: Second-dose groups at about 4 or about 12 weeks were pooled.

Looked up from germline, CDR1 is SGHTA and CDR2 is FQGTGA. V was shortened by 1 base and J by 1 base, with 10 bases between the two germline ends. This CDR3 spans 15 amino acids. Using immunoSEQ multiplex PCR, the repertoire was profiled, and TCRdb retains in-frame clones only, with some absent. The data contain fewer than 100,000 clones, approximately 91% of them singletons. V gene TRBV7-3 combines with J gene TRBJ1-1; D ambiguous. This specimen consisted of peripheral blood, obtained on day 0 of AZD1222 vaccination. This TCR derives from an adult in good health. The CDR3 sequence is CASSLIRQQNTEAFF. The CDR3 DNA follows: TGTGCCAGCAGCTTAATCAGGCAGCAGAACACTGAAGCTTTCTTT.